The clone carrying this T cell receptor (beta chain) was picked up one time. Stated treatment: 15 to 20 received Ad26.COV2.S at low or high dose, single or two shots; 5 received placebo; per-sample allocation not given. Collection of the samples took place on day 63 after the first injection of vaccine or placebo. This sample is part of a study of Ad26.COV2.S vaccination and SARS-CoV-2 variants. CDR3 length equals 18 residues. Trimming took off 5 bases at V and 3 bases at J, with 20 bases between the two ends. Germline CDR1 and CDR2: LGHNT and FRNRAP. Repertoires were generated with immunoSEQ multiplex PCR, while TCRdb's copy carries only in-frame clones and drops some. The sample has some 290,000 clones, roughly 84% seen once.

J is TRBJ1-6 and V is TRBV12-5, with D perhaps matching TRBD1 (6 bases). This TCR came from a person aged 18 to 59 who received the Ad26.COV2.S COVID-19 vaccine or a placebo. Here the sequenced sample was peripheral blood, taken in a trial of Ad26.COV2.S vaccine versus placebo. The CDR3 sequence: CASGGDPGATNYNSPLHF. The CDR3 coding sequence is TGTGCTAGTGGTGGGGACCCGGGGGCGACGAACTATAATTCACCCCTCCACTTT. Based on the CDR3 plus reference TRBV12-5 and TRBJ1-6, the full variable domain is DARVTQTPRHKVTEMGQEVTMRCQPILGHNTVFWYRQTMMQGLELLAYFRNRAPLDDSGMPKDRFSAEMPDATLATLKIQPSEPRDSAVYFCASGGDPGATNYNSPLHFGNGTRLTVT.